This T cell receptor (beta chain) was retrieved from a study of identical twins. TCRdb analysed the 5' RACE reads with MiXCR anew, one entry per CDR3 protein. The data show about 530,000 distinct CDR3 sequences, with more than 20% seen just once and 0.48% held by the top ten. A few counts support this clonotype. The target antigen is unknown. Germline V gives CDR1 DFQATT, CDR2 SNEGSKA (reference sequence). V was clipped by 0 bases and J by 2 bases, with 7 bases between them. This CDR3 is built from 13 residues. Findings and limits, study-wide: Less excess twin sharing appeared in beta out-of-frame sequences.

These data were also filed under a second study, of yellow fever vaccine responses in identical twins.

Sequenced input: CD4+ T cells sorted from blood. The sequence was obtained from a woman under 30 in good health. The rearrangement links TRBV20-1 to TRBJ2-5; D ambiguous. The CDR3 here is CSARETLQETQYF. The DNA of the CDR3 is TGCAGTGCTAGAGAGACATTGCAAGAGACCCAGTACTTC.